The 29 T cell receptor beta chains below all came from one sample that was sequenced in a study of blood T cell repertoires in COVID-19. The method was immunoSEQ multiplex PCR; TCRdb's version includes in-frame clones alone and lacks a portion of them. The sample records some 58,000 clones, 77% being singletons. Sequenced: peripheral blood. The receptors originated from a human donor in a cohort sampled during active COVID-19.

Here the CDR3 DNA reads TGTGCCAGCAGCTTTTTCCGCCTACCCGGGGAGCTGTTTTTT. This sequence encodes CASSFFRLPGELFF. V usage is TRBV5-6 and J usage is TRBJ2-2; D call uncertain. The V gene's germline CDR1 is SGHDT and CDR2 YYEEEE. The CDR3 is 14 residues long. V lost 2 bases, J lost 6 bases, and 11 bases lay in between.

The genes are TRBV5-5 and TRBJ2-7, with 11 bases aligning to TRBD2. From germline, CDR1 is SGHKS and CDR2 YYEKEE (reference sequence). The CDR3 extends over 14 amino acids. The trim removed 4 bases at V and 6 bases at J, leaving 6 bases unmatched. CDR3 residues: CASSLRTSGFEQYF. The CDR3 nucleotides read TGTGCCAGCAGCCTTCGGACTAGCGGGTTCGAGCAGTACTTC.

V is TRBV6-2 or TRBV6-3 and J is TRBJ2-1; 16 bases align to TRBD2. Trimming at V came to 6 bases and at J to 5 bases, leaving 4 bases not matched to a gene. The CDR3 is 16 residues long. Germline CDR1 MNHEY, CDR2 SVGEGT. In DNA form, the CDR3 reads TGTGCCAGCAGCCGGGGACTAGCGGGGGGGGACAATGAGCAGTTCTTC. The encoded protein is CASSRGLAGGDNEQFF.

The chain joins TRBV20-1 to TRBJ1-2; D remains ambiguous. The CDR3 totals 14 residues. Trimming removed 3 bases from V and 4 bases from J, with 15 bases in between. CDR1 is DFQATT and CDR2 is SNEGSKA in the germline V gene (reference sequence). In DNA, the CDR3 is TGCAGTGCTAGTATCGGTTTTCCCGGCTATGGCTACACCTTC. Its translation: CSASIGFPGYGYTF.

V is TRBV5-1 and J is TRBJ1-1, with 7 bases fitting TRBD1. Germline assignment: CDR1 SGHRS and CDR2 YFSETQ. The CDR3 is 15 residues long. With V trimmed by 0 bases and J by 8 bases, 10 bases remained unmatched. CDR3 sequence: CASSLVDPRQGEAFF. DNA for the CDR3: TGCGCCAGCAGCTTGGTCGACCCTAGACAGGGCGAAGCTTTCTTT.

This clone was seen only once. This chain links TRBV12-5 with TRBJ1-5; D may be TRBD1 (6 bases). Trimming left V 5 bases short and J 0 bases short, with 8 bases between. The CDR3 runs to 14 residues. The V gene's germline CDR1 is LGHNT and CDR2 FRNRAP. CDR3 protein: CASGRDISNQPQHF. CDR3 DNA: TGTGCTAGTGGTCGGGACATTAGCAATCAGCCCCAGCATTTT. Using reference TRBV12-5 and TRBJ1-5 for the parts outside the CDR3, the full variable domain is DARVTQTPRHKVTEMGQEVTMRCQPILGHNTVFWYRQTMMQGLELLAYFRNRAPLDDSGMPKDRFSAEMPDATLATLKIQPSEPRDSAVYFCASGRDISNQPQHFGDGTRLSIL.

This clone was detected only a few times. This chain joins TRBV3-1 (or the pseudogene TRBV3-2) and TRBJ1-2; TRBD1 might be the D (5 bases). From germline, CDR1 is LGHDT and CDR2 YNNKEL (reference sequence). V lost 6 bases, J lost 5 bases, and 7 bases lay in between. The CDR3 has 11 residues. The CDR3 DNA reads TGTGCCAGCAGAGCAGGGTATGGCTACACCTTC. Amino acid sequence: CASRAGYGYTF.

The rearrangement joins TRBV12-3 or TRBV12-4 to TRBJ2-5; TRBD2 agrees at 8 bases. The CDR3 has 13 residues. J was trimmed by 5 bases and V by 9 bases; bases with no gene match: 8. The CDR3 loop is CASGSGRGETQYF. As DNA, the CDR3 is TGTGCCAGTGGGAGCGGGAGAGGGGAGACCCAGTACTTC.

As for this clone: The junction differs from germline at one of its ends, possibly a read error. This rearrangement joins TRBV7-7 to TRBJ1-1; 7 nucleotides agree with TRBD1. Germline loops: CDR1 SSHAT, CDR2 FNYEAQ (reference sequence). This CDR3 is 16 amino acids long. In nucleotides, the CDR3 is TGTGCTAGCAGCGCCTGGACAGGTCTGCTAAACACTGAAGCTTTCTTT. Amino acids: CASSAWTGLLNTEAFF. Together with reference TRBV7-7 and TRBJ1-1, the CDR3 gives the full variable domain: GAGVSQSPRYKVTKRGQDVTLRCDPISSHATLYWYQQALGQGPEFLTYFNYEAQPDKSGLPSDRFSAERPEGSISTLTIQRTEQRDSAMYRCASSAWTGLLNTEAFFGQGTRLTVV.

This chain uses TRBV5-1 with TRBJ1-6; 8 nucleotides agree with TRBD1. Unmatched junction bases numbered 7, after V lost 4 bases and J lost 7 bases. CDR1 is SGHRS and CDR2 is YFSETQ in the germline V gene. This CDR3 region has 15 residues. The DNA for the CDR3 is TGCGCCAGCAGCCCAGGACAGGGCCCAAATTCACCCCTCCACTTT. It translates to CASSPGQGPNSPLHF.

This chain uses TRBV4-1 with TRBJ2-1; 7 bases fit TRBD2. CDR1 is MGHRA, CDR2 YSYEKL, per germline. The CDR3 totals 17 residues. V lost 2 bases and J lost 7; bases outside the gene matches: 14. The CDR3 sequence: CASSQRPLGGEGNEQFF. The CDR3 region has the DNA TGCGCCAGCAGCCAAAGGCCCCTGGGGGGGGAAGGTAATGAGCAGTTCTTC.

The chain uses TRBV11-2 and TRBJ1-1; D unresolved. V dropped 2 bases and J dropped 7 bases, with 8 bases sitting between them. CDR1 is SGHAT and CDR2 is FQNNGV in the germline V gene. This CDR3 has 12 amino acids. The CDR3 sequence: CASSLRVGEAFF. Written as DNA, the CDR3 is TGTGCCAGCAGCTTACGGGTTGGTGAAGCTTTCTTT. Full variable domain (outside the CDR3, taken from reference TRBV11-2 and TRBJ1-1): EAGVAQSPRYKIIEKRQSVAFWCNPISGHATLYWYQQILGQGPKLLIQFQNNGVVDDSQLPKDRFSAERLKGVDSTLKIQPAKLEDSAVYLCASSLRVGEAFFGQGTRLTVV.

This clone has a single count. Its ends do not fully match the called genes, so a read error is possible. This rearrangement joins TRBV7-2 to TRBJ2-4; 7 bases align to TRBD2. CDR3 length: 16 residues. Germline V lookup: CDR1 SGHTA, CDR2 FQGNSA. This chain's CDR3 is CASSLASSGAQNIQYF. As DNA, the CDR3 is TGTGCCAGCAGCTTAGCGTCTAGCGGAGCCCAAAACATTCAGTACTTC.

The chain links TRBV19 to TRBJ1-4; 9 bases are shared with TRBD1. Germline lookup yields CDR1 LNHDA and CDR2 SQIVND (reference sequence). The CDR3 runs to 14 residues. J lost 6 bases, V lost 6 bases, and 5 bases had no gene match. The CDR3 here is CASSDRGRDEKLFF. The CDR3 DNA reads TGTGCCAGTAGCGACAGGGGGAGAGATGAAAAACTGTTTTTT.

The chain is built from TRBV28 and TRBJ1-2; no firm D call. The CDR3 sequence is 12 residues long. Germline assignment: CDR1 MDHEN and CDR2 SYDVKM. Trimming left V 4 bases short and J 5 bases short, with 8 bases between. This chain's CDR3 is CASSSGKYGYTF. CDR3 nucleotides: TGTGCCAGCAGTTCGGGGAAGTATGGCTACACCTTC.

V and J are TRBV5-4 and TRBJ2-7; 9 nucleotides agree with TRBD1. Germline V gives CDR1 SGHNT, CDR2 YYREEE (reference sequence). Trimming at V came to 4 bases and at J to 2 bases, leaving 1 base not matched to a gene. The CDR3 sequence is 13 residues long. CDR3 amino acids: CASSRDRAYEQYF. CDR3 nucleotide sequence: TGTGCCAGCAGCCGGGACAGGGCCTACGAGCAGTACTTC.

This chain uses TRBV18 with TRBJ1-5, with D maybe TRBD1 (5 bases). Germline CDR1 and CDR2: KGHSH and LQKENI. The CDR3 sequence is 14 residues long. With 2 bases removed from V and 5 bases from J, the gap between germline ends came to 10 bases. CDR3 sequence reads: CASSPSGRDQPQHF. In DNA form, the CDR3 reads TGTGCCAGCTCACCATCGGGCAGGGATCAGCCCCAGCATTTT.

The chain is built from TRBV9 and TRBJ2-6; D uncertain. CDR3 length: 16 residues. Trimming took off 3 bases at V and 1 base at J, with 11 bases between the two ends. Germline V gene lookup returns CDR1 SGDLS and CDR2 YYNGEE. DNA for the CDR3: TGTGCCAGCAGCGCGACATTGAATTCTGGGGCCAACGTCCTGACTTTC. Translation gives CASSATLNSGANVLTF.

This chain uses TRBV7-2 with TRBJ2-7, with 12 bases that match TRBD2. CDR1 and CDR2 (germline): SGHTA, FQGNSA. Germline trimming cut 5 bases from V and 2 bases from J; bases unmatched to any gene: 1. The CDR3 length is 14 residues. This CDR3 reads CASSRTSGAYEQYF. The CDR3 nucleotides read TGTGCCAGCAGCCGGACTAGCGGGGCCTACGAGCAGTACTTC.

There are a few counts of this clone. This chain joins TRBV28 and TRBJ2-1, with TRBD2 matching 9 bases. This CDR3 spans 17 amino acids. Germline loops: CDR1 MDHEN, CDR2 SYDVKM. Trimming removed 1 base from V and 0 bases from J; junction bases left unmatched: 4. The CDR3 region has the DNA TGTGCCAGCAGTTTATACCCTAGCGGGAACTCCTACAATGAGCAGTTCTTC. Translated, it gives CASSLYPSGNSYNEQFF.

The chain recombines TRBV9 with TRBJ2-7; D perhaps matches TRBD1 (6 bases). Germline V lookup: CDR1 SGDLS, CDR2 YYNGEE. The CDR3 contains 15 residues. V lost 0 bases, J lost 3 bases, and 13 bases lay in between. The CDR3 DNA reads TGTGCCAGCAGCGTAGCAGGGGCTGCATTCTACGAGCAGTACTTC. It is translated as CASSVAGAAFYEQYF. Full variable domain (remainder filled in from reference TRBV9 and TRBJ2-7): DSGVTQTPKHLITATGQRVTLRCSPRSGDLSVYWYQQSLDQGLQFLIQYYNGEERAKGNILERFSAQQFPDLHSELNLSSLELGDSALYFCASSVAGAAFYEQYFGPGTRLTVT.

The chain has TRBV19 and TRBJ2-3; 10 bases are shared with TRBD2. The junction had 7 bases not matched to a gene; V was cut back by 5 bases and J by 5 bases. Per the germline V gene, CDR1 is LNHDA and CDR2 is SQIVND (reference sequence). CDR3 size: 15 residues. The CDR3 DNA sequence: TGTGCCAGTAGTCGGCTAGCGGGAGAAGTAGATACGCAGTATTTT. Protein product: CASSRLAGEVDTQYF.

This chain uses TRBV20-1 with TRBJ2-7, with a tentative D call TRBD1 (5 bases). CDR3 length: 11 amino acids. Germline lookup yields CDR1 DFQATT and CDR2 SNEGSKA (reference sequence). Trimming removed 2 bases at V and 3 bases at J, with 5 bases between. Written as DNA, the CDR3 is TGCAGTGCTAGACAGGGCTACGAGCAGTACTTC. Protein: CSARQGYEQYF.

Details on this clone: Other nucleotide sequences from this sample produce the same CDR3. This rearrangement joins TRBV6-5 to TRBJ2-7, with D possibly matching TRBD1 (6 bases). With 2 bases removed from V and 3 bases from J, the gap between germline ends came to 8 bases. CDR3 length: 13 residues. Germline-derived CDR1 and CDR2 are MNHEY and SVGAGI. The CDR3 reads CASSYRRGYEQYF. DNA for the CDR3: TGTGCCAGCAGTTACCGCAGGGGCTACGAGCAGTACTTC.

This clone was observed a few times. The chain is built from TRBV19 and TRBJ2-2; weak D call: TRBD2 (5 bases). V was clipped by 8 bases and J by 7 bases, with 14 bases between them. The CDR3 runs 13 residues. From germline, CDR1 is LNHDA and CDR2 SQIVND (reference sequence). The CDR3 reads CASHGSGIGELFF. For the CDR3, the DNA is TGTGCCAGTCACGGGTCGGGGATCGGGGAGCTGTTTTTT.

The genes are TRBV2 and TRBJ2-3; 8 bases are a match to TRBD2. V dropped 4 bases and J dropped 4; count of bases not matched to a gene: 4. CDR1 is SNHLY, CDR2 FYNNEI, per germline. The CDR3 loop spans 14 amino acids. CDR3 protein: CASSATSVADTQYF. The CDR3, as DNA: TGTGCCAGCAGTGCGACTAGCGTCGCAGATACGCAGTATTTT.

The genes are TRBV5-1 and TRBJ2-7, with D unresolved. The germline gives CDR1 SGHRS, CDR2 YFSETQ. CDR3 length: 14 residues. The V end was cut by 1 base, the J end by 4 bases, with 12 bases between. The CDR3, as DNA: TGCGCCAGCAGCTTGCACCGAGGTGATTACGAGCAGTACTTC. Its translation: CASSLHRGDYEQYF.

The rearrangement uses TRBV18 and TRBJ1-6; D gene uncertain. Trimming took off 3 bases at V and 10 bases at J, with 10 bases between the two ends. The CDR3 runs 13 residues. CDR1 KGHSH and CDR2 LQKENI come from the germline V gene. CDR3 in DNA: TGTGCCAGCTCACCCGGGGTGGTATCACCCCTCCACTTT. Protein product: CASSPGVVSPLHF.

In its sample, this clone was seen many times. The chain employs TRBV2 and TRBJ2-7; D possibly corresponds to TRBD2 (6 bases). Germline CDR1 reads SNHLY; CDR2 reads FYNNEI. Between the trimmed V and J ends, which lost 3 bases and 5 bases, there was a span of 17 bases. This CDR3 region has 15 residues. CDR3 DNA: TGTGCCAGCAGTGACTTCCGGAGGGGCTTCCACGAGCAGTACTTC. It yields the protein CASSDFRRGFHEQYF.